This T cell receptor (beta chain) was obtained from a study of blood T cell repertoires in COVID-19. About the research overall: The United States, Italy and Spain provided the acute and convalescent COVID-19 samples. T cells, B-cell-depleted T cells, or PBMCs provided the cDNA or gDNA that served as material.

The authors' processing: Quantification of nucleated cells was approximated via reference gene primer amplification. Assay used: immunoSEQ multiplex PCR; TCRdb lists only in-frame clones, some missing. That table is the source of V, J and clone size, and D and trimming were worked out from the DNA. The data hold approximately 220,000 clones, with 70% to 90% observed a single time. The receptor comes from a woman of 80 years or more with acute or convalescent COVID-19. Sequencing was done on a sample of peripheral blood.

The CDR3 protein is CASSEASRGLSETQYF. DNA for the CDR3: TGTGCCAGCAGTGAAGCGAGTAGGGGGTTATCGGAGACCCAGTACTTC. The V gene is TRBV6-1, the J gene TRBJ2-5; D may be TRBD1 (6 bases). The CDR3 totals 16 residues. V was shortened by 0 bases and J by 5 bases, with 16 bases between the two germline ends. Germline CDR1 MNHNS, CDR2 SASEGT.